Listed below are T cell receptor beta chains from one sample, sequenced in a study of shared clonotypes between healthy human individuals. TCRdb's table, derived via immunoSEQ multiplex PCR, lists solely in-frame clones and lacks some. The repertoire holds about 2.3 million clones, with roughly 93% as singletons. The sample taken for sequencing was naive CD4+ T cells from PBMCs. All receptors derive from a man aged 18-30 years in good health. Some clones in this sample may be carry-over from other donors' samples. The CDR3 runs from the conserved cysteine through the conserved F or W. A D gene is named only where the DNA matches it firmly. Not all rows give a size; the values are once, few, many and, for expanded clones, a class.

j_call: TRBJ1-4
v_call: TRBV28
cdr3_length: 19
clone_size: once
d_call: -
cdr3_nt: TGTGCCAGCAGTTCGGGGGGCAACAGGGAAAATGCAACTAATGAAAAACTGTTTTTT
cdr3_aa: CASSSGGNRENATNEKLFF

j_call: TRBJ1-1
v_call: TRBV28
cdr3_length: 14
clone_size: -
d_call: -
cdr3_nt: TGTGCCAGCAGTTTGGGGGTCATGAACACTGAAGCTTTCTTT
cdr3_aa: CASSLGVMNTEAFF

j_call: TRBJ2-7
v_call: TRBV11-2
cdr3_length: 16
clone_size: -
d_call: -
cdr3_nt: TGTGCCAGCAGCCCAGGGGGGGGGAGGTCCGCCTACGAGCAGTACTTC
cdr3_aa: CASSPGGGRSAYEQYF

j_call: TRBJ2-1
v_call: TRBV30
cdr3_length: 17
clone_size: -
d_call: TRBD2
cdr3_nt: TGTGCCTGGAGTCCCGGGACTAGCGGGAGCCTCGCCAGCGAGCAGTTCTTC
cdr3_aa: CAWSPGTSGSLASEQFF

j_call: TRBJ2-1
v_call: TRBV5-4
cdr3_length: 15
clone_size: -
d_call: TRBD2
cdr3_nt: TGTGCCAGCAGCACCGGAGCGGGAGTTAGGAATGAGCAGTTCTTC
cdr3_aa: CASSTGAGVRNEQFF

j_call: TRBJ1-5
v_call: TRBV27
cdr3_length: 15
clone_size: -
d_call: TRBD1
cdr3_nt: TGTGCCAGCAGTTCGGACAGGGTCAGCAATCAGCCCCAGCATTTT
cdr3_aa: CASSSDRVSNQPQHF

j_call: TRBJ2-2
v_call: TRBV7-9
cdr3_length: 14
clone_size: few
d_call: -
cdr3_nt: TGTGCCAGCAGCTTTGACACGAACACCGGGGAGCTGTTTTTT
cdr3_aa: CASSFDTNTGELFF

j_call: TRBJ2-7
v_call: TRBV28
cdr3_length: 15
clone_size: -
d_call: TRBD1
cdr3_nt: TGTGCCAGCAGGGTCGGGACAGGGGTACGCTACGAGCAGTACTTC
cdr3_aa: CASRVGTGVRYEQYF

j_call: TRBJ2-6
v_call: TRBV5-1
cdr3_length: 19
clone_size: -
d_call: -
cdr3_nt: TGCGCCAGCAGCTTGGGGCGGTTTCTGCCAGGTTCTGGGGCCAACGTCCTGACTTTC
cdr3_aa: CASSLGRFLPGSGANVLTF

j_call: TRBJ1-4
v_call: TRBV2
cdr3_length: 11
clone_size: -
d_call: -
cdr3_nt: TGTGCCAGCAGGAAGAATGAAAAACTGTTTTTT
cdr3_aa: CASRKNEKLFF

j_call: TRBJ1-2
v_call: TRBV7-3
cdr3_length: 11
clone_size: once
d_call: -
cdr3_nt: TGTGCCAGCAGCCAGAACTATGGCTACACCTTC
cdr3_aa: CASSQNYGYTF

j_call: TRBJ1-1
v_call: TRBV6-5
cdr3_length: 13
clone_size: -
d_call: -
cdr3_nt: TGTGCCTGCCGACCCAGGGGGAACACTGAAGCTTTCTTT
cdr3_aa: CACRPRGNTEAFF

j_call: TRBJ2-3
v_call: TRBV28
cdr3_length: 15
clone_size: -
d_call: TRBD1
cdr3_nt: TGTGCCAGCAGTGATCCGGGACAGGGGACAGATACGCAGTATTTT
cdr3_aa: CASSDPGQGTDTQYF

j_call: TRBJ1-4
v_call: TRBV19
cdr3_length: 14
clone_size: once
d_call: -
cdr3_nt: TGTGCCAGTAGTATCGGGGTGGAGCGTGAAAAACTGTTTTTT
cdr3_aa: CASSIGVEREKLFF

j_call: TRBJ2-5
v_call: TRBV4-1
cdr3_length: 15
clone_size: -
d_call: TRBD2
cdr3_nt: TGCGCCAGCAGCCAAGAGGGAGGGCCGTGGGAGACCCAGTACTTC
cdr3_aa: CASSQEGGPWETQYF

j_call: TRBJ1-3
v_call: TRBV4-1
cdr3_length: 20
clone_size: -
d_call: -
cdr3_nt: TGCGCCAGCAGCCAGAGGTTTCTGGGCAGGGCTGCCTCCTCTGGAAACACCATATATTTT
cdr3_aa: CASSQRFLGRAASSGNTIYF

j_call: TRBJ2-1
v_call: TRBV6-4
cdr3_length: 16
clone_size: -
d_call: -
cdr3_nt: TGTGCCAGCAGTGACCACGGGGTAGTGTTCGGGAATGAGCAGTTCTTC
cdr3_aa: CASSDHGVVFGNEQFF

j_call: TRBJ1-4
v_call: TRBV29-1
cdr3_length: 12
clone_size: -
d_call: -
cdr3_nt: TGCAGCGTTCTACAGACTAATGAAAAACTGTTTTTT
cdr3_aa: CSVLQTNEKLFF

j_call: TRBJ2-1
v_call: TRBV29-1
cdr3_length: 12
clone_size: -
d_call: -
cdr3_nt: TGCAGCCTCGCTCCGTGGGACAATGAGCAGTTCTTC
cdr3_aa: CSLAPWDNEQFF

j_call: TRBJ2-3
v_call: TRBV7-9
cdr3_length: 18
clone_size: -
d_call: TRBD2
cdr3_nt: TGTGCCAGCAGCTTAGCGCTTCTAGCGGGAGGCCGCACAGATACGCAGTATTTT
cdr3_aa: CASSLALLAGGRTDTQYF

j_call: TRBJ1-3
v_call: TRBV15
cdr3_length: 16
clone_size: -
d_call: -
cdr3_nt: TGTGCCACCAGCAGGGGAGACAGTCTCTCTGGAAACACCATATATTTT
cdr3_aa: CATSRGDSLSGNTIYF